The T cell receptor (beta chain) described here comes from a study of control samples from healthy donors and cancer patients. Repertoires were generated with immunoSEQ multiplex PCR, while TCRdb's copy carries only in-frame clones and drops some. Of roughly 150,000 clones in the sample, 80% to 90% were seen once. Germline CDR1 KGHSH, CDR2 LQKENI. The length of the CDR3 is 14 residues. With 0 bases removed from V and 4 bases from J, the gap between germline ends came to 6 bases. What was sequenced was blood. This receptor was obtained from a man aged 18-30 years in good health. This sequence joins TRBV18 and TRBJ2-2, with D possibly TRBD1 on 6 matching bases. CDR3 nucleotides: TGTGCCAGCTCACCACCAGGGGGCACCGGGGAGCTGTTTTTT. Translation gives CASSPPGGTGELFF.